This entry lists 14 T cell receptor beta chains sequenced from one sample in a study of T-cell memory formation after mild COVID-19. In TCRdb, the 5' RACE reads were re-called with MiXCR into one record per CDR3 protein. The sample has approximately 240,000 distinct CDR3 sequences, roughly 15% seen once. The sample was PBMCs or a T cell subset sorted from them (not recorded which). The receptors come from a man between 18 and 35 years old who had mild COVID-19 (a few samples of this study predate the infection). Cell type and time point are not known.

The genes are TRBV20-1 and TRBJ1-3; a possible D gene is TRBD1 (6 bases). V shed 0 bases and J shed 8 bases, with 20 bases lying between them. The CDR3 is 16 residues long. CDR1 and CDR2 (germline): DFQATT, SNEGSKA (reference sequence). The CDR3 protein is CSARDGGRVGSDTIYF. For the CDR3, the DNA is TGCAGTGCTAGAGATGGGGGCAGGGTAGGGTCGGACACCATATATTTT.

In its sample, this clonotype was seen a few times. The genes are TRBV20-1 and TRBJ2-3, with D possibly being TRBD1 (6 bases). CDR1 is DFQATT, CDR2 SNEGSKA, per germline (reference sequence). CDR3 length: 11 residues. CDR3 sequence: CSKQGPDTQYF. Here the CDR3 DNA reads TGCAGCAAACAGGGCCCAGATACGCAGTATTTT.

V gene TRBV24-1 combines with J gene TRBJ2-3; D gene unclear. Between the trimmed V and J ends, which lost 8 bases and 0 bases, there was a span of 11 bases. CDR1 KGHDR and CDR2 SFDVKD come from the germline V gene. The CDR3 loop spans 14 amino acids. The CDR3 protein is CATKDGLSTDTQYF. CDR3 sequence (DNA): TGTGCCACCAAAGACGGATTAAGCACAGATACGCAGTATTTT.

The rearrangement links TRBV4-3 to TRBJ2-5; D not resolved. This CDR3 has 15 residues. The germline V gene encodes CDR1 LGHNA and CDR2 YSLEER. V was clipped by 0 bases and J by 4 bases, with 12 bases between them. The CDR3 spells CASSQEEAVGETQYF. As DNA, the CDR3 is TGCGCCAGCAGCCAAGAAGAGGCCGTCGGAGAGACCCAGTACTTC.

The J gene is TRBJ2-7, the V gene TRBV9; 8 bases are a match to TRBD2. Unmatched junction bases numbered 5, after V lost 3 bases and J lost 0 bases. The CDR3 totals 15 residues. Per the germline V gene, CDR1 is SGDLS and CDR2 is YYNGEE. The CDR3 nucleotides are TGTGCCAGCAGCGGGCCACTAGCGGACTCCTACGAGCAGTACTTC. Translated: CASSGPLADSYEQYF.

This clonotype was seen a handful of times. This rearrangement joins TRBV5-1 to TRBJ2-3; 11 bases align to TRBD1. V was clipped by 3 bases and J by 4 bases; unmatched bases: 7. The CDR3 is 16 amino acids. Germline V gene sequence: CDR1 SGHRS, CDR2 YFSETQ. The CDR3 DNA sequence: TGCGCCAGCAGCTATGGACAGGGGGCGAGCGCAGATACGCAGTATTTT. It is translated as CASSYGQGASADTQYF.

This clonotype appeared a few times. The chain couples TRBV6-5 to TRBJ1-1; the D gene is possibly TRBD1 (5 bases). CDR3 length: 14 amino acids. Germline CDR1 MNHEY, CDR2 SVGAGI. Trimming pared 4 bases from V and 6 bases from J, leaving 15 bases between. Written as DNA, the CDR3 is TGTGCCAGCAGTTCCCCGGGGCAGGCGCCTGAAGCTTTCTTT. This codes for CASSSPGQAPEAFF.

The chain joins TRBV3-1 to TRBJ2-7; D call uncertain. The V and J ends lost 4 bases and 0 bases respectively, with 10 bases between them. The CDR3 has 14 residues. CDR1 is LGHDT and CDR2 is YNNKEL in the germline V gene (reference sequence). The CDR3 DNA follows: TGTGCCAGCAGCCCCAGTTGGGGCTCCTACGAGCAGTACGTC. Translating it yields CASSPSWGSYEQYV.

The chain is built from TRBV9 and TRBJ2-2; 8 positions agree with TRBD2. With 1 base clipped from V and 0 bases from J, the junction kept 2 bases outside the gene matches. Germline V gene lookup returns CDR1 SGDLS and CDR2 YYNGEE. The CDR3 is 16 amino acids. The CDR3 sequence is CASSVSGGTNTGELFF. The CDR3 coding sequence is TGTGCCAGCAGCGTAAGCGGGGGAACGAACACCGGGGAGCTGTTTTTT.

For this clonotype: A single base separates this from a much larger clone, so it may be a read error. J is TRBJ2-5 and V is TRBV29-1; D is ambiguous. There are 13 residues in the CDR3. Per germline, CDR1 SQVTM and CDR2 ANQGSEA. The CDR3 nucleotides are TGCAGCGTTGAAGAGGCTAGAAAAGAGACCCCGTACTTC. Protein product: CSVEEARKETPYF.

There are a few counts of this clonotype. The V and J genes are TRBV7-2 and TRBJ2-7; 10 bases map to TRBD2. V lost 5 bases and J lost 6; bases outside the gene matches: 10. This CDR3 has 15 residues. Germline V gene data show CDR1 as SGHTA and CDR2 as FQGNSA. DNA for the CDR3: TGTGCCAGCAGCCCGGGACTAGCGAGGGATGGCGAGCAGTACTTC. It encodes CASSPGLARDGEQYF.

This clonotype was detected a few times. The chain is built from TRBV27 and TRBJ2-5; no reliable D call. CDR1 and CDR2 from the germline V gene are MNHEY and SMNVEV (reference sequence). The CDR3 runs to 11 residues. V was cut by 7 bases and J by 5 bases, with 8 bases left in between. CDR3 coding DNA: TGTGCCAGCAAAGGGTTGGAGACCCAGTACTTC. Its protein product is CASKGLETQYF.

The chain combines TRBV2 with TRBJ1-1, with D unclear. Trimming pared 8 bases from V and 5 bases from J, leaving 12 bases between. The length of the CDR3 is 12 residues. From germline, CDR1 is SNHLY and CDR2 FYNNEI. The CDR3 sequence is CASGPRKTEAFF. The CDR3 DNA is TGTGCCAGCGGGCCAAGGAAGACTGAAGCTTTCTTT.

The chain couples TRBV6-6 to TRBJ2-3; unclear D gene. This CDR3 region has 13 residues. V was clipped by 0 bases and J by 5 bases, with 6 bases between them. Germline assignment: CDR1 MNHNY and CDR2 SVGAGI (reference sequence). This CDR3 reads CASSYSIEDTQYF. As DNA, the CDR3 is TGTGCCAGCAGTTACTCGATAGAAGATACGCAGTATTTT.